These 5 T cell receptor beta chains were all obtained from the same sample, sequenced in a study of cytomegalovirus exposure and HLA in healthy donors. PCR used 60 Vbeta primers and 13 Jbeta primers. Produced via immunoSEQ multiplex PCR; TCRdb's table is partial and in-frame only. This table holds roughly 100,000 clones, 75% to 85% found once. The material sequenced was PBMCs. The receptors derive from a man younger than 45 in good health and CMV-seronegative.

V and J are TRBV19 and TRBJ2-1, with a tentative D call TRBD2 (5 bases). Germline CDR1 LNHDA, CDR2 SQIVND (reference sequence). The CDR3 totals 14 residues. Trimming left V 5 bases short and J 3 bases short, with 11 bases between. Here the CDR3 reads CASSPGLLYNEQFF. The CDR3 DNA reads as TGTGCCAGTAGTCCGGGATTACTCTACAATGAGCAGTTCTTC.

This chain joins TRBV4-2 and TRBJ2-1; 7 bases agree with TRBD2. The germline V gene has CDR1 LGHNA and CDR2 YNFKEQ. V lost 0 bases to trimming and J lost 2 bases; unmatched junction nucleotides: 4. The CDR3 contains 16 residues. The CDR3 sequence is CASSQDSSGAYNEQFF. CDR3 nucleotides: TGTGCCAGCAGCCAAGATTCAAGCGGGGCCTACAATGAGCAGTTCTTC.

This clone was observed once. This chain links TRBV6-1 with TRBJ1-2; maybe TRBD1 (6 bases). V dropped 1 base and J dropped 8 bases, with 14 bases sitting between them. The CDR3 spans 14 residues. Germline loops: CDR1 MNHNS, CDR2 SASEGT. The DNA of the CDR3 is TGTGCCAGCAGTGAAGATGACAGGCCCCTAGGCTACACCTTC. This sequence encodes CASSEDDRPLGYTF.

The chain links TRBV7-6 to TRBJ2-5; 9 bases are shared with TRBD1. The J call may be in error: the DNA end matches TRBJ2-7 better. The germline gives CDR1 SGHVS, CDR2 FNYEAQ. The CDR3 contains 15 residues. CDR3 bases: TGTGCCAGCAGCCCCGGACAGGGGCTTTCCCACGAGCAGTACTTC. As protein: CASSPGQGLSHEQYF.

The rearrangement joins TRBV29-1 to TRBJ2-7; 10 nucleotides align to TRBD1. The CDR3 runs 13 residues. Unmatched junction bases numbered 3, after V lost 5 bases and J lost 2 bases. Germline V gene sequence: CDR1 SQVTM, CDR2 ANQGSEA. CDR3 amino acids: CSVTGTGAYEQYF. DNA of the CDR3: TGCAGCGTTACCGGGACAGGGGCCTACGAGCAGTACTTC.